This T cell receptor (beta chain) is drawn from a study of shared clonotypes between healthy human individuals. General study results and limits: Non-shared clonotypes were found to have lower generation probabilities than the clonotypes that were shared by all four of the sorted-subset donors.

As for this clone: What it binds is unknown.

Trimming stripped 5 bases from V and 8 bases from J, with 15 bases between. CDR1 MNHEY and CDR2 SMNVEV come from the germline V gene (reference sequence). There are 13 residues in the CDR3. Sorted-subset replicate PCR reactions contained roughly 200 ng DNA, corresponding to approximately 30,000 T cell genomes. This table comes from immunoSEQ multiplex PCR, and its TCRdb copy is limited to in-frame clones, with some not included. This table has 2 million to 3 million clones, approximately 90% appearing once. The sequenced sample was naive CD4+ T cells sorted from blood. As to subset: CD45RA+ positively selected. This receptor was taken from a young man in good health. The chain links TRBV27 to TRBJ1-2; D perhaps matches TRBD1 (6 bases). Here the CDR3 reads CASSPRTAGGYTF. For the CDR3, the DNA is TGTGCCAGCAGTCCGAGGACAGCGGGGGGCTACACCTTC.